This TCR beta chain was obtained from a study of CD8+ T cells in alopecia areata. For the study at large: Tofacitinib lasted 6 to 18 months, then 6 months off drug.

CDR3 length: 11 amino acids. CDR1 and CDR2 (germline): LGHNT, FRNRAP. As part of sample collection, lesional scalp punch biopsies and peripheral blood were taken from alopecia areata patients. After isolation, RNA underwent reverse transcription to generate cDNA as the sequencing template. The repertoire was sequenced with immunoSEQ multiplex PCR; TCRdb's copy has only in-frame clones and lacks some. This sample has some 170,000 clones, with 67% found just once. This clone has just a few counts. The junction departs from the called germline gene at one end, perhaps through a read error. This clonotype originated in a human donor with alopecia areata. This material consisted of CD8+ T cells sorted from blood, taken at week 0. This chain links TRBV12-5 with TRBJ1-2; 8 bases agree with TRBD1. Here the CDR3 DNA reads TGTGCTAGCAGTATATCAGGGGGCTCCACCTTC. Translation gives CASSISGGSTF.